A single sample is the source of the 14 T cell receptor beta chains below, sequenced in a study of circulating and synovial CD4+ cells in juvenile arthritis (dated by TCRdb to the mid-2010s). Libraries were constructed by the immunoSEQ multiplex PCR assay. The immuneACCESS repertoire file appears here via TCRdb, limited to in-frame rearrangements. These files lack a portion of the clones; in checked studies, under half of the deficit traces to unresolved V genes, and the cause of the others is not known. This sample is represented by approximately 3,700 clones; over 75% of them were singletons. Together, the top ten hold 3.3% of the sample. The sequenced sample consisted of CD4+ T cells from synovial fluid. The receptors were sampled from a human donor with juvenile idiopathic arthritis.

Here the CDR3 reads CASSPPAGQAYEQYF. The DNA of the CDR3 is TGTGCCAGCAGTCCCCCGGCGGGACAGGCCTACGAGCAGTACTTC. This chain links TRBV28 with TRBJ2-7; 8 positions agree with TRBD1. From germline, CDR1 is MDHEN and CDR2 SYDVKM. V lost 5 bases to trimming and J lost 2 bases; unmatched junction nucleotides: 8. The CDR3 extends over 15 amino acids.

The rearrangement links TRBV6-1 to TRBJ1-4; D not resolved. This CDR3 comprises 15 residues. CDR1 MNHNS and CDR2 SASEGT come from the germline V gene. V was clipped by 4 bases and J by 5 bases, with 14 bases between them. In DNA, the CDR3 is TGTGCCAGCAGTGTATTCCCGGGTGGGAATGAAAAACTGTTTTTT. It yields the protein CASSVFPGGNEKLFF.

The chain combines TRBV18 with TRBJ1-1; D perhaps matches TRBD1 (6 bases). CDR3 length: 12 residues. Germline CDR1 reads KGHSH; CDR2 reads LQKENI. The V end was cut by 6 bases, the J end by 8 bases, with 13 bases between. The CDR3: CASSLSGQEAFF. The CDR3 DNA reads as TGTGCCAGCTCGCTGTCAGGACAGGAAGCTTTCTTT. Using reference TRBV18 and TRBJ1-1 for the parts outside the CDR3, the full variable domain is NAGVMQNPRHLVRRRGQEARLRCSPMKGHSHVYWYRQLPEEGLKFMVYLQKENIIDESGMPKERFSAEFPKEGPSILRIQQVVRGDSAAYFCASSLSGQEAFFGQGTRLTVV.

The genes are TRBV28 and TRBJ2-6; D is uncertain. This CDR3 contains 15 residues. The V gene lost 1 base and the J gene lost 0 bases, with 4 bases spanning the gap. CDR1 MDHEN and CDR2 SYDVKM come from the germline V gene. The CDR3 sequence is CASSLLSSGANVLTF. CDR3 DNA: TGTGCCAGCAGTTTATTGAGCTCTGGGGCCAACGTCCTGACTTTC.

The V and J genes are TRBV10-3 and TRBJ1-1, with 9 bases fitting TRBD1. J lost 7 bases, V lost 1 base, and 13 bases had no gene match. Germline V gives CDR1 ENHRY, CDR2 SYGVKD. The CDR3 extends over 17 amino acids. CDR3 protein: CAISEYSGTGSKGEAFF. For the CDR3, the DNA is TGTGCCATCAGTGAGTATTCCGGGACAGGGTCAAAAGGTGAAGCTTTCTTT.

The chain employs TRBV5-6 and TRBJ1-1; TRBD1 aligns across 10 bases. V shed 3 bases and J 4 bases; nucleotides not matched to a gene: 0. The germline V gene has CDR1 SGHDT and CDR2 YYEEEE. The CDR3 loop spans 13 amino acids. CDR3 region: CASSWDRGTEAFF. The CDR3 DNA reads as TGTGCCAGCAGCTGGGACAGGGGCACTGAAGCTTTCTTT.

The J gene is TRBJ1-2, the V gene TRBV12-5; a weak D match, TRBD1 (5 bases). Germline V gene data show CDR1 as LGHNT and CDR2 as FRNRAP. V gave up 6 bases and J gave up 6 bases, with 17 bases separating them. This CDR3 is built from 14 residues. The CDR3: CASGRLLGGNGYTF. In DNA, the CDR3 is TGTGCTAGTGGCCGTCTTTTGGGGGGAAATGGCTACACCTTC.

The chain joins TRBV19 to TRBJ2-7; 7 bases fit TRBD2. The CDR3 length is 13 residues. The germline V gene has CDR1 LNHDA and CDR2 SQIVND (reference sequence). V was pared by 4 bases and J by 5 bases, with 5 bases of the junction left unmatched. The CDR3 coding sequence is TGTGCCAGTAGTAAAGGGAGGGTGAACGAGCAGTACTTC. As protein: CASSKGRVNEQYF.

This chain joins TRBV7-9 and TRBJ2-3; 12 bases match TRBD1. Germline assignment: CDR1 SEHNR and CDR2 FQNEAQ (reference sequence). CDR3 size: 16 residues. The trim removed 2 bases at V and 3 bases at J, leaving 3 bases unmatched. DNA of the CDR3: TGTGCCAGCAGCTTAAGGGGACAGGGGGCAACAGATACGCAGTATTTT. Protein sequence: CASSLRGQGATDTQYF.

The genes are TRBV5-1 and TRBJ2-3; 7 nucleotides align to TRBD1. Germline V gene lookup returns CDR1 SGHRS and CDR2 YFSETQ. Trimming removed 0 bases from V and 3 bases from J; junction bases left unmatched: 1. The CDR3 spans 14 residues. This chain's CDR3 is CASSLDRGTDTQYF. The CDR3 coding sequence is TGCGCCAGCAGCTTGGACAGGGGTACAGATACGCAGTATTTT.

DNA for the CDR3: TGTGCCAGCAGCCTAGCTAGTGTCAATGAGCAGTTCTTC. It is translated as CASSLASVNEQFF. The chain recombines TRBV6-5 with TRBJ2-1; possibly TRBD2 for D (5 bases). Germline-derived CDR1 and CDR2 are MNHEY and SVGAGI. The CDR3 contains 13 residues. V gave up 6 bases and J gave up 6 bases, with 12 bases separating them.

The CDR3 loop is CASSLERGGNTEAFF. The DNA for the CDR3 is TGCGCCAGCAGCCTGGAAAGGGGCGGAAACACTGAAGCTTTCTTT. The chain is built from TRBV4-1 and TRBJ1-1; possible D gene TRBD1, 5 bases. The CDR3 loop spans 15 amino acids. The germline V gene has CDR1 MGHRA and CDR2 YSYEKL. V lost 4 bases and J 2 bases, leaving 14 bases between the germline ends.

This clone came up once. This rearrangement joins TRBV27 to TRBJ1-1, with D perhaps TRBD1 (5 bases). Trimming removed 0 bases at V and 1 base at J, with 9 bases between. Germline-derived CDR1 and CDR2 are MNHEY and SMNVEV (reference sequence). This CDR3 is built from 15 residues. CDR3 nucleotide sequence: TGTGCCAGCAGTTTATCGGCAGGGTCGAACACTGAAGCTTTCTTT. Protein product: CASSLSAGSNTEAFF.

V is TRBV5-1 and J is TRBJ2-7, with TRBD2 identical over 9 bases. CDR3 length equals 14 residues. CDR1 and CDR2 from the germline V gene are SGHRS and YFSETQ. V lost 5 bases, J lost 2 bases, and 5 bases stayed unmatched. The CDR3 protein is CASSGTSSAYEQYF. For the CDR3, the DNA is TGCGCCAGCAGTGGGACTAGCTCAGCCTACGAGCAGTACTTC.